This T cell receptor (beta chain) was sequenced in a study of cytomegalovirus exposure and HLA in healthy donors. Germline loops: CDR1 MGHRA, CDR2 YSYEKL. Trimming cost V 4 bases and J 7 bases; bases outside gene matches: 13. CDR3 length: 17 residues. Study-level results: High sensitivity and specificity were reportedly achieved when the classifier diagnosed cytomegalovirus status.

It was with 60 Vbeta and 13 Jbeta primers that the PCR ran. Sequencing used immunoSEQ multiplex PCR; TCRdb keeps in-frame clones, though not all of them. Its listing shows some 140,000 clones. About this clone: Its matching antigen is unknown.

Sequencing used PBMCs. This clonotype was obtained from a woman aged 40-49 years in good health and CMV-seronegative. The chain uses TRBV4-1 and TRBJ2-1; 10 positions agree with TRBD2. CDR3 nucleotides: TGCGCCAGCAGCCCCTCACTTGGCAGCGGGGGGGCGAATGAGCAGTTCTTC. Translation: CASSPSLGSGGANEQFF.